Below, 13 T cell receptor beta chains from the same sample are listed, as sequenced in a study of shared clonotypes between healthy human individuals. The repertoire was sequenced with immunoSEQ multiplex PCR; TCRdb's copy has only in-frame clones and lacks some. The data contain about 600,000 clones, around 97% of them singletons. The sequencing sample was made of naive CD4+ T cells sorted from blood. The subset was: CD45RA+ positively selected. These TCRs come from a woman between 25 and 40 years old in good health.

CDR3 region: CASSSRDRSYEQYF. The CDR3 region has the DNA TGTGCCAGCAGCTCCCGGGACAGATCCTACGAGCAGTACTTC. The rearrangement uses TRBV11-2 and TRBJ2-7; 7 positions match TRBD1. J was trimmed by 1 base and V by 4 bases; bases with no gene match: 4. The CDR3 is 14 amino acids. Germline values: CDR1 SGHAT, CDR2 FQNNGV.

This clone appeared a single time. The rearrangement uses TRBV4-1 and TRBJ2-2; 10 bases map to TRBD2. Germline-derived CDR1 and CDR2 are MGHRA and YSYEKL. V lost 4 bases to trimming and J lost 1 base; unmatched junction nucleotides: 3. This CDR3 has 16 residues. The chain's CDR3 is CASSPGLAENTGELFF. CDR3 DNA: TGCGCCAGCAGCCCCGGACTAGCGGAGAACACCGGGGAGCTGTTTTTT.

The rearrangement uses TRBV28 and TRBJ2-7; TRBD1 agrees at 8 bases. Unmatched junction bases numbered 8, after V lost 5 bases and J lost 2 bases. The length of the CDR3 is 15 residues. CDR1 is MDHEN, CDR2 SYDVKM, per germline. This CDR3 is CASSPPGTGAYEQYF. The CDR3 coding sequence is TGTGCCAGCAGTCCACCCGGGACAGGAGCCTACGAGCAGTACTTC.

This clone was recorded once. The chain has TRBV5-1 and TRBJ2-2; tentatively, D is TRBD2 (6 bases). Germline lookup yields CDR1 SGHRS and CDR2 YFSETQ. The CDR3 is 14 amino acids. Trimming left V 3 bases short and J 5 bases short, with 11 bases between. The CDR3 DNA is TGCGCCAGCAGCTGGGGACTCGGGACCGGGGAGCTGTTTTTT. Translating gives CASSWGLGTGELFF.

This clone has a single count. The genes are TRBV6-6 and TRBJ2-2, with D perhaps TRBD1 (5 bases). Germline lookup yields CDR1 MNHNY and CDR2 SVGAGI (reference sequence). Trimming shortened V by 5 bases and J by 5 bases, and 6 bases separated the two germline ends. This CDR3 contains 12 residues. CDR3 sequence reads: CASSKGTGELFF. The CDR3 DNA reads as TGTGCCAGCAGTAAGGGGACCGGGGAGCTGTTTTTT.

The chain combines TRBV5-8 with TRBJ1-2; unclear D gene. Deletions cut 4 bases from V and 8 bases from J, with 15 bases between. The CDR3 loop spans 13 amino acids. Germline V gives CDR1 SGHTS, CDR2 YDEGEE. The chain's CDR3 is CASSPDLAWGYTF. CDR3 DNA sequence: TGTGCCAGCAGCCCGGACCTGGCTTGGGGCTACACCTTC.

The chain employs TRBV14 and TRBJ2-1; the match to TRBD2 covers 7 bases. This CDR3 has 13 amino acids. Germline V lookup: CDR1 SGHDN, CDR2 FVKESK. V gave up 3 bases and J gave up 9 bases; unmatched junction bases: 5. The CDR3 region is CASSHISGIEQFF. CDR3 in DNA: TGTGCCAGCAGCCATATAAGCGGGATTGAGCAGTTCTTC.

The chain employs TRBV5-1 and TRBJ2-5, with 8 positions matching TRBD1. Germline V gene lookup returns CDR1 SGHRS and CDR2 YFSETQ. V trimming: 5 bases; J trimming: 5 bases; junction bases outside the gene matches: 8. The length of the CDR3 is 14 residues. This CDR3 is CASRVQGAGETQYF. In nucleotides, the CDR3 is TGCGCCAGCAGGGTCCAGGGGGCAGGGGAGACCCAGTACTTC.

The chain is built from TRBV4-1 and TRBJ2-1; D may be TRBD2 (6 bases). This CDR3 has 16 amino acids. From germline, CDR1 is MGHRA and CDR2 YSYEKL. The ends were cut back, 0 bases at V and 4 bases at J, with 13 bases in the middle. The CDR3 here is CASSQEGLAGYNEQFF. CDR3 nucleotides: TGCGCCAGCAGCCAAGAAGGCCTGGCGGGATACAATGAGCAGTTCTTC.

This chain connects TRBV6-5 to TRBJ1-2; D is undetermined. There are 14 residues in the CDR3. V lost 0 bases, J lost 6 bases, and 11 bases lay in between. Germline CDR1 and CDR2: MNHEY and SVGAGI. The CDR3 spells CASSYSWMGNGYTF. Written as DNA, the CDR3 is TGTGCCAGCAGTTACTCATGGATGGGTAATGGCTACACCTTC.

The chain is built from TRBV5-1 and TRBJ1-2; a weak D match, TRBD1 (6 bases). V was cut by 2 bases and J by 8 bases, with 16 bases left in between. This CDR3 has 14 amino acids. Germline lookup yields CDR1 SGHRS and CDR2 YFSETQ. The chain's CDR3 is CASSFSDSSLGYTF. The CDR3 nucleotides are TGCGCCAGCAGCTTCTCGGACAGCAGCCTGGGCTACACCTTC.

The CDR3: CASSIDPTRKDTQYF. CDR3 nucleotide sequence: TGTGCCAGTAGTATAGACCCCACACGGAAAGATACGCAGTATTTT. The V gene is TRBV19, the J gene TRBJ2-3; D remains unclear. The V end was cut by 0 bases, the J end by 5 bases, with 12 bases between. The germline CDR1 and CDR2 sequences are LNHDA and SQIVND (reference sequence). This CDR3 is built from 15 residues.

This chain connects TRBV4-1 to TRBJ1-2; a weak D match, TRBD1 (5 bases). CDR3 length: 14 residues. V shed 1 base and J shed 6 bases, with 12 bases lying between them. CDR1 is MGHRA and CDR2 is YSYEKL in the germline V gene. The CDR3 reads CASSQVGTFDGYTF. In DNA form, the CDR3 reads TGCGCCAGCAGCCAAGTGGGGACCTTCGATGGCTACACCTTC.